Each of the 8 T cell receptor beta chains below was sequenced from the same sample in a study of blood T cell repertoires in COVID-19. Profiling relied on immunoSEQ multiplex PCR, and the TCRdb table lists in-frame clones only, not all of them. This repertoire shows approximately 190,000 clones, approximately 84% found once; its top ten account for around 5.7%. Input material: peripheral blood. These TCRs come from a man aged 80 or over with acute or convalescent COVID-19.

The chain carries TRBV29-1 and TRBJ1-2; tentative D call: TRBD1 (6 bases). V was clipped by 3 bases and J by 5 bases, with 13 bases between them. This CDR3 is built from 13 residues. Germline V gene data show CDR1 as SQVTM and CDR2 as ANQGSEA. The CDR3 nucleotides read TGCAGCGTTGATTGGGGGGGCGCATATGGCTACACCTTC. This codes for CSVDWGGAYGYTF.

The chain carries TRBV6-5 and TRBJ2-1, with 7 bases fitting TRBD1. With V trimmed by 8 bases and J by 7 bases, 8 bases remained unmatched. Per germline, CDR1 MNHEY and CDR2 SVGAGI. The CDR3 loop spans 13 amino acids. The CDR3 here is CASLLTGVNEQFF. CDR3 DNA sequence: TGTGCCAGCCTTTTAACAGGGGTAAATGAGCAGTTCTTC.

This rearrangement joins TRBV11-2 to TRBJ2-2; a weak D match, TRBD1 (6 bases). V dropped 5 bases and J dropped 6 bases, with 19 bases sitting between them. The CDR3 length is 16 residues. Germline values: CDR1 SGHAT, CDR2 FQNNGV. This CDR3 reads CASSQRTGITAGELFF. Written as DNA, the CDR3 is TGTGCCAGCAGCCAAAGAACAGGGATTACTGCCGGGGAGCTGTTTTTT. Filled out from reference TRBV11-2 and TRBJ2-2, the complete variable domain reads EAGVAQSPRYKIIEKRQSVAFWCNPISGHATLYWYQQILGQGPKLLIQFQNNGVVDDSQLPKDRFSAERLKGVDSTLKIQPAKLEDSAVYLCASSQRTGITAGELFFGEGSRLTVL.

Only one count was recorded for this clone. The V call is TRBV7-8, the J call TRBJ1-1; 7 positions match TRBD1. The ends lost 5 bases at V and 6 bases at J; junction bases unmatched: 12. Germline assignment: CDR1 SGHVS and CDR2 FQNEAQ. This CDR3 spans 15 amino acids. The CDR3 region is CASSPPQSRGAEAFF. In DNA, the CDR3 is TGTGCCAGCAGCCCGCCCCAAAGCAGGGGGGCTGAAGCTTTCTTT.

The V call is TRBV30, the J call TRBJ2-1, with 12 bases identical to TRBD2. V was clipped by 2 bases and J by 7 bases; unmatched bases: 12. Germline V gene lookup returns CDR1 GTSNPN and CDR2 SVGIG (reference sequence). This CDR3 is 17 amino acids long. DNA of the CDR3: TGTGCCTGGAGTCGGGGGAGCCTAGCGGGAGGGGGTAATGAGCAGTTCTTC. As protein: CAWSRGSLAGGGNEQFF.

This clone appeared a few times. Additional DNA sequences in this sample encode the identical CDR3. This chain uses TRBV28 with TRBJ2-3; D is uncertain. CDR3 length equals 12 residues. Looked up from germline, CDR1 is MDHEN and CDR2 is SYDVKM. V dropped 6 bases and J dropped 0 bases, with 4 bases sitting between them. The CDR3 reads CASRTSTDTQYF. The CDR3 coding sequence is TGTGCCAGCAGGACTAGCACAGATACGCAGTATTTT.

The chain carries TRBV25-1 and TRBJ2-4; tentatively, D is TRBD2 (6 bases). The germline CDR1 and CDR2 sequences are MGHDK and SYGVNS. V lost 1 base and J lost 8, with 12 bases in between. The CDR3 spans 14 residues. The CDR3 loop reads CASSELAGGDIQYF. The DNA of the CDR3 is TGTGCCAGCAGTGAATTGGCAGGAGGGGACATTCAGTACTTC.

J is TRBJ1-1 and V is TRBV18, with TRBD1 matching 8 bases. Germline CDR1 is KGHSH and CDR2 is LQKENI. V lost 4 bases, J lost 1 base, and 2 bases stayed unmatched. The CDR3 extends over 14 amino acids. The CDR3 region is CASSRQGKNTEAFF. The CDR3, as DNA: TGTGCCAGCTCACGACAGGGGAAGAACACTGAAGCTTTCTTT.